This entry lists 21 T cell receptor beta chains sequenced from one sample in a study of regulatory T cells in long-lasting Graves disease. Specified time point: newly diagnosed GD, antithyroid drugs for less than 3 months. The TCR library used RNA extracted from PBMCs. In building TCR beta libraries, iRepertoire HTBI primers were used together with Arm-PCR of CDR3 regions. A single record per CDR3 protein comes from TCRdb applying MiXCR to the multiplex PCR reads. The sample records approximately 400,000 distinct CDR3 sequences, approximately 16% being singletons. The data also belong to a second study, concerning T cells in Graves' hyperthyroidism and ophthalmopathy.

The sample was peripheral blood mononuclear cells (PBMCs), taken at new diagnosis, from a patient treated with antithyroid drugs. The source of these receptors is a middle-aged woman with Graves disease.

This clonotype was seen repeatedly, ten times or more. V and J are TRBV3-1 and TRBJ2-3; 7 bases are shared with TRBD2. Germline V gene sequence: CDR1 LGHDT, CDR2 YNNKEL (reference sequence). Trimming at V came to 4 bases and at J to 0 bases, leaving 10 bases not matched to a gene. The CDR3 totals 17 residues. The CDR3 sequence is CASSPTFLAASTDTQYF. For the CDR3, the DNA is TGTGCCAGCAGCCCTACTTTCCTAGCGGCTAGCACAGATACGCAGTATTTT.

The V call is TRBV4-3, the J call TRBJ2-6, with D perhaps matching TRBD2 (6 bases). Germline CDR1 reads LGHNA; CDR2 reads YSLEER. CDR3 length: 18 amino acids. V was clipped by 4 bases and J by 0 bases, with 16 bases between them. The CDR3 sequence: CASSRHHGGGSGANVLTF. The CDR3 DNA sequence: TGCGCCAGCAGCCGACACCACGGGGGTGGCTCTGGGGCCAACGTCCTGACTTTC.

This clonotype was seen only a few times. This chain links TRBV20-1 with TRBJ1-5; D not certain. Germline values: CDR1 DFQATT, CDR2 SNEGSKA (reference sequence). The CDR3 runs to 9 residues. CDR3 DNA: TGCAGAAGAGATCAGCCCCAGCATTTT. It is translated as CRRDQPQHF.

The chain employs TRBV6-2 or TRBV6-3 and TRBJ2-2; D is unresolved. This CDR3 has 15 residues. CDR1 MNHEY and CDR2 SVGEGT come from the germline V gene. V lost 3 bases and J 6 bases, leaving 14 bases between the germline ends. The DNA of the CDR3 is TGTGCCAGCAGTTATACCAATGATTGGGCCGGGGAGCTGTTTTTT. Protein: CASSYTNDWAGELFF.

Only a few counts were recorded for this clonotype. This chain connects TRBV3-1 to TRBJ2-7, with 7 bases identical to TRBD1. Germline V CDR1 and CDR2: LGHDT, YNNKEL (reference sequence). The V gene end was trimmed by 5 bases and the J gene end by 10 bases; junction bases not matched to a gene: 14. This CDR3 has 14 amino acids. CDR3 sequence reads: CASSKSPDRVEQYF. The CDR3 DNA reads as TGTGCCAGCAGCAAGTCCCCAGACAGGGTCGAACAGTACTTC.

This clonotype was seen repeatedly, ten times or more. The rearrangement joins TRBV6-1 to TRBJ1-2; 7 nucleotides align to TRBD1. The trim removed 6 bases at V and 2 bases at J, leaving 9 bases unmatched. Germline V gene lookup returns CDR1 MNHNS and CDR2 SASEGT. This CDR3 spans 15 amino acids. This CDR3 is CASRKGTESNYGYTF. The CDR3, as DNA: TGTGCCAGCAGGAAAGGGACAGAATCGAACTATGGCTACACCTTC.

The chain employs TRBV6-2 or TRBV6-3 and TRBJ2-1; a weak D match, TRBD2 (7 bases). Germline V CDR1 and CDR2: MNHEY, SVGEGT. Trimming pared 7 bases from V and 10 bases from J, leaving 23 bases between. CDR3 size: 15 residues. CDR3 in DNA: TGTGCCAGCAAGGGGGGGGACACCGGTTCGGGAGAGCAGTTCTTC. It yields the protein CASKGGDTGSGEQFF.

This clonotype was seen ten or more times. CDR3 loop: CASIWGQGKQPQHF. CDR3 bases: TGTGCCAGCATTTGGGGACAGGGAAAACAGCCCCAGCATTTT. The J gene is TRBJ1-5, the V gene TRBV28; the match to TRBD1 covers 9 bases. In germline, CDR1 is MDHEN, CDR2 SYDVKM. V trimming: 7 bases; J trimming: 7 bases; junction bases outside the gene matches: 8. The CDR3 contains 14 residues.

At least ten counts were recorded for this clonotype. CDR3 nucleotide sequence: TGTGCCAGCAGTCCTCGTCGAGGTTTAGGAACTGAAGCTTTCTTT. Its protein is CASSPRRGLGTEAFF. This rearrangement joins TRBV28 to TRBJ1-1; D gene uncertain. V was shortened by 5 bases and J by 5 bases, with 18 bases between the two germline ends. Germline V lookup: CDR1 MDHEN, CDR2 SYDVKM. The length of the CDR3 is 15 residues.

This clonotype was picked up many times. The CDR3 here is CASRWDREGQPQHF. Here the CDR3 DNA reads TGTGCCAGCAGGTGGGACAGGGAGGGTCAGCCCCAGCATTTT. The genes are TRBV28 and TRBJ1-5; 9 nucleotides match TRBD1. CDR1 and CDR2 (germline): MDHEN, SYDVKM. CDR3 size: 14 residues. The J segment lost 6 bases and the V segment lost 6 bases, leaving 6 bases of the junction unmatched.

This clonotype was seen at least ten times. The J gene is TRBJ1-5, the V gene TRBV19; no clear D. The CDR3 runs to 15 residues. Per germline, CDR1 LNHDA and CDR2 SQIVND (reference sequence). V was cut by 11 bases and J by 0 bases, with 17 bases left in between. CDR3 protein: CAVGRVGYSNQPQHF. The CDR3 DNA sequence: TGTGCCGTGGGTCGGGTGGGGTATAGCAATCAGCCCCAGCATTTT.

This clonotype was detected ten times or more. The gene calls are TRBV29-1 and TRBJ2-2; 8 positions agree with TRBD2. In germline, CDR1 is SQVTM, CDR2 ANQGSEA. With V trimmed by 7 bases and J by 4 bases, 11 bases remained unmatched. The CDR3 consists of 15 residues. The CDR3 DNA sequence: TGCAGCGCCCACGGGTGCGGGAGGCCCACCGGGGAGCTGTTTTTT. Protein sequence: CSAHGCGRPTGELFF.

This clonotype has a count of ten or more. The chain joins TRBV12-3 or TRBV12-4 to TRBJ1-1; TRBD1 aligns across 7 bases. CDR3 length: 15 residues. Trimming at V came to 6 bases and at J to 6 bases, leaving 13 bases not matched to a gene. This CDR3 reads CASSVRTGHFAEAFF. CDR3 sequence (DNA): TGTGCCAGCAGCGTCCGGACAGGCCACTTCGCTGAAGCTTTCTTT.

The table lists this clonotype with a few counts. The chain employs TRBV12-3 or TRBV12-4 and TRBJ2-4; a weak D match, TRBD2 (5 bases). CDR3 length: 13 residues. Trimming pared 3 bases from V and 5 bases from J, leaving 8 bases between. The CDR3 nucleotides are TGTGCCAGCAGTTTGCCCGGGGAAAACATTCAGTACTTC. This codes for CASSLPGENIQYF.

This clonotype came up many times. V usage is TRBV20-1 and J usage is TRBJ2-7; 12 bases fit TRBD2. The V segment lost 3 bases and the J segment 5 bases; nucleotides outside the gene matches: 11. The CDR3 loop spans 16 amino acids. CDR1 is DFQATT, CDR2 SNEGSKA, per germline (reference sequence). The CDR3 DNA is TGCAGTGCTAGGGAAAGGACTAGCGGGATTTACAACGAGCAGTACTTC. Amino acids: CSARERTSGIYNEQYF.

This clonotype has a count of ten or more. The V gene is TRBV11-2, the J gene TRBJ1-1, with D unclear. This CDR3 region has 11 residues. CDR1 SGHAT and CDR2 FQNNGV come from the germline V gene. V shed 3 bases and J shed 5 bases, with 4 bases lying between them. The CDR3 nucleotides are TGTGCCAGCAGCTTTGCAACTGAAGCTTTCTTT. As protein: CASSFATEAFF.

This clonotype was observed many times. The chain has TRBV28 and TRBJ1-2, with 7 nucleotides matching TRBD1. Germline CDR1 is MDHEN and CDR2 is SYDVKM. This CDR3 has 15 amino acids. V lost 7 bases, J lost 2 bases, and 10 bases stayed unmatched. The CDR3 DNA sequence: TGTGCCAGCACAGCTGAAGGGGGACAGAACTATGGCTACACCTTC. It yields the protein CASTAEGGQNYGYTF.

In this sample, this clonotype turned up many times. V gene TRBV7-2 combines with J gene TRBJ2-3, with unresolved D. CDR3 size: 15 residues. Germline lookup yields CDR1 SGHTA and CDR2 FQGNSA. V shed 1 base and J shed 1 base, with 9 bases lying between them. The CDR3 sequence: CASSLEVGRTDTQYF. CDR3 bases: TGTGCCAGCAGCTTAGAGGTGGGCCGCACAGATACGCAGTATTTT. The entire variable domain, with the rest obtained from reference TRBV7-2 and TRBJ2-3, is as follows: GAGVSQSPSNKVTEKGKDVELRCDPISGHTALYWYRQSLGQGLEFLIYFQGNSAPDKSGLPSDRFSAERTGGSVSTLTIQRTQQEDSAVYLCASSLEVGRTDTQYFGPGTRLTVL.

This clonotype was seen repeatedly, ten times or more. This sequence joins TRBV7-8 and TRBJ1-5; no definite D call. Germline V gene data show CDR1 as SGHVS and CDR2 as FQNEAQ. V was shortened by 0 bases and J by 4 bases, with 13 bases between the two germline ends. This CDR3 has 16 residues. DNA of the CDR3: TGTGCCAGCAGCTTAGCGTCGGGGATTGATAATCAGCCCCAGCATTTT. This encodes CASSLASGIDNQPQHF. The full variable domain, its missing parts supplied by reference TRBV7-8 and TRBJ1-5, is GAGVSQSPRYKVAKRGQDVALRCDPISGHVSLFWYQQALGQGPEFLTYFQNEAQLDKSGLPSDRFFAERPEGSVSTLKIQRTQQEDSAVYLCASSLASGIDNQPQHFGDGTRLSIL.

This clonotype came up many times. The chain recombines TRBV9 with TRBJ2-1; 7 nucleotides align to TRBD2. V gave up 2 bases and J gave up 4 bases; unmatched junction bases: 3. The CDR3 is made up of 14 amino acids. The germline CDR1 and CDR2 sequences are SGDLS and YYNGEE. CDR3 in DNA: TGTGCCAGCAGCGTGACTAGCATGTACAATGAGCAGTTCTTC. Amino acid sequence: CASSVTSMYNEQFF.

There are a few counts of this clonotype. The gene calls are TRBV6-1 and TRBJ2-7; the D gene is possibly TRBD2 (5 bases). With 11 bases removed from V and 2 bases from J, the gap between germline ends came to 16 bases. CDR1 and CDR2 from the germline V gene are MNHNS and SASEGT. This CDR3 spans 13 amino acids. The CDR3 DNA is TGTGCCGCCCAGCGAGGGCCTCCCTACGAGCAGTACTTC. Residues: CAAQRGPPYEQYF.